Following are 23 T cell receptor beta chains from one sample sequenced in a study of blood T cells in healthy people across ages. A second about 7 to 11 cycle PCR used barcoded and J-beta primers. TCRdb fed the 5' RACE reads into MiXCR, producing one record per CDR3 protein. The sample shows more than 1,400,000 distinct CDR3 sequences, 42% of them seen only once. The source material was blood. The source is a woman between 18 and 30 years old in good health.

The chain combines TRBV5-1 with TRBJ2-7, with a possible D match to TRBD1 (5 bases). The CDR3 is 15 amino acids. The germline V gene has CDR1 SGHRS and CDR2 YFSETQ. V dropped 4 bases and J dropped 3 bases, with 17 bases sitting between them. The CDR3 DNA is TGCGCCAGCAGCAGGAACCCGACAGAGCTCTACGAGCAGTACTTC. This sequence encodes CASSRNPTELYEQYF.

This clonotype occurred a few times. The gene calls are TRBV7-2 and TRBJ2-1; perhaps TRBD1 as D (6 bases). This CDR3 is 16 amino acids long. The V end lost 4 bases, the J end lost 0 bases, and 13 bases lay between the germline ends. CDR1 SGHTA and CDR2 FQGNSA come from the germline V gene. The CDR3 region has the DNA TGTGCCAGCAGCTCCGAGGGGACAACCTCCTACAATGAGCAGTTCTTC. Protein product: CASSSEGTTSYNEQFF.

This clonotype was observed a handful of times. This CDR3 is CASSLDGLGAGYGYTF. The DNA for the CDR3 is TGTGCCAGCAGCTTAGATGGTCTGGGAGCGGGCTATGGCTACACCTTC. V is TRBV11-2 and J is TRBJ1-2; D gene uncertain. Trimming removed 0 bases at V and 4 bases at J, with 15 bases between. The CDR3 extends over 16 amino acids. Germline CDR1 and CDR2: SGHAT and FQNNGV.

In its sample, this clonotype was seen a few times. The chain carries TRBV6-2 or TRBV6-3 and TRBJ1-1, with TRBD1 as a possible D gene (6 bases). CDR1 and CDR2 from the germline V gene are MNHEY and SVGEGT. The V gene lost 5 bases and the J gene lost 4 bases, with 14 bases spanning the gap. The CDR3 loop spans 14 amino acids. Written as DNA, the CDR3 is TGTGCCAGCAGTCCGGACAGCCCAAGCACTGAAGCTTTCTTT. Translated: CASSPDSPSTEAFF.

This clonotype was seen a few times. The CDR3 bases are TGTGCCAGCAGCAGACTAGCGGGGGGCCTCAGCTACAATGAGCAGTACTTC. Encoded protein: CASSRLAGGLSYNEQYF. The chain links TRBV12-3 or TRBV12-4 to TRBJ2-1; 13 bases map to TRBD2. The DNA matches TRBJ2-7 better at its end, which makes the J call doubtful. The CDR3 is 17 residues long.

The V call is TRBV30, the J call TRBJ1-2; D is undetermined. The V end was cut by 5 bases, the J end by 7 bases, with 20 bases between. Germline V gene sequence: CDR1 GTSNPN, CDR2 SVGIG (reference sequence). The CDR3 runs to 14 residues. DNA of the CDR3: TGTGCCTGGTCAGGAGGTGGAGGAAGGACTGGCTACACCTTC. Protein: CAWSGGGGRTGYTF.

This clonotype turned up a few times. The rearrangement links TRBV18 to TRBJ2-3; D not certain. Trimming left V 4 bases short and J 6 bases short, with 11 bases between. The CDR3 spans 13 residues. Germline V CDR1 and CDR2: KGHSH, LQKENI. CDR3 sequence: CASSLLLEDTQYF. For the CDR3, the DNA is TGTGCCAGCTCACTCCTCCTAGAGGATACGCAGTATTTT.

The chain recombines TRBV20-1 with TRBJ2-3, with D tentatively TRBD2 (6 bases). The germline V gene encodes CDR1 DFQATT and CDR2 SNEGSKA (reference sequence). This CDR3 contains 15 residues. V was clipped by 1 base and J by 0 bases, with 11 bases between them. The CDR3 DNA reads as TGCAGTGCTAGAGGTGGGACTGCTAGCACAGATACGCAGTATTTT. Encoded protein: CSARGGTASTDTQYF.

The chain couples TRBV20-1 to TRBJ2-7; a weak D match, TRBD1 (6 bases). The germline V and J ends were trimmed by 3 bases and 7 bases, with 19 bases remaining between them. The V gene's germline CDR1 is DFQATT and CDR2 SNEGSKA (reference sequence). The CDR3 covers 14 residues. CDR3 DNA sequence: TGCAGTGCTAGCGAGGGACCAGGGGTCAATGAGCAGTACTTC. Its protein product is CSASEGPGVNEQYF.

Turning to this clonotype: A read error may account for a junction end that differs from germline. The genes are TRBV12-3 or TRBV12-4 and TRBJ2-1; TRBD2 might be the D (5 bases). This CDR3 region has 13 residues. The CDR3 nucleotides are TGTGCCAGCATGGTGGGGAGTATGGATGAGCAGGTCTTC. This translates into CASMVGSMDEQVF.

This clonotype was seen more than once but under ten times. The chain combines TRBV29-1 with TRBJ1-2; 9 nucleotides agree with TRBD1. The germline CDR1 and CDR2 sequences are SQVTM and ANQGSEA. Trimming cost V 4 bases and J 8 bases; bases outside gene matches: 5. This CDR3 has 12 amino acids. Here the CDR3 DNA reads TGCAGCGTTGTGGGACAGGGAGGAGGCTACACCTTC. Translated, it gives CSVVGQGGGYTF.

This clonotype occurred a few times. The gene calls are TRBV7-9 and TRBJ2-5; unclear D gene. The CDR3 is 15 residues long. The germline V and J ends were trimmed by 0 bases and 2 bases, with 10 bases remaining between them. Germline V gives CDR1 SEHNR, CDR2 FQNEAQ (reference sequence). The CDR3 DNA is TGTGCCAGCAGCTTAGCGGGATCCAGACAAGAGACCCAGTACTTC. This sequence encodes CASSLAGSRQETQYF.

Remarks on this clonotype: One junction end does not reproduce the germline sequence, and a read error may be involved. V usage is TRBV20-1 and J usage is TRBJ1-6; a weak D match, TRBD1 (5 bases). CDR3 length: 14 residues. The germline V gene encodes CDR1 DFQATT and CDR2 SNEGSKA (reference sequence). The CDR3 reads CSARDQGWNSPLHF. Here the CDR3 DNA reads TGCAGTGCCAGAGACCAGGGCTGGAATTCACCCCTCCACTTT.

This sequence joins TRBV7-2 and TRBJ2-1; D ambiguous. The assigned J gene may be wrong: the sequence end matches TRBJ2-7 better. This CDR3 contains 14 residues. Germline CDR1 reads SGHTA; CDR2 reads FQGNSA. DNA of the CDR3: TGTGCCAGCAGCTTATTTAGCAGTTACAATGAGCAGTACTTC. Translated, it gives CASSLFSSYNEQYF.

This clonotype was observed a few times. In nucleotides, the CDR3 is TGTGCCAGCAGCATAACCGGGACAGGAGGGCAGTACTTC. Protein sequence: CASSITGTGGQYF. The rearrangement uses TRBV7-2 and TRBJ2-4, with 8 nucleotides matching TRBD1. CDR1 is SGHTA, CDR2 FQGNSA, per germline. The CDR3 has 13 residues. Trimming took 5 bases from V and 13 from J; bases not matched to a gene: 10.

The rearrangement uses TRBV27 and TRBJ1-1, with unresolved D. The V gene's germline CDR1 is MNHEY and CDR2 SMNVEV (reference sequence). This CDR3 spans 14 amino acids. V was pared by 1 base and J by 1 base, with 7 bases between. This CDR3 reads CASSLYVENTEAFF. CDR3 nucleotide sequence: TGTGCCAGCAGTTTATACGTCGAGAACACTGAAGCTTTCTTT.

Concerning this clonotype: The junction and the germline gene differ at one end; a read error may be behind it. This chain links TRBV7-9 with TRBJ2-7, with a weak D call TRBD1 (5 bases). Germline assignment: CDR1 SEHNR and CDR2 FQNEAQ (reference sequence). The CDR3 runs 14 residues. The DNA for the CDR3 is TGTGTCAGCAGCCCGACAGTGTCATCCTACGAGCAGTACTTC. This translates into CVSSPTVSSYEQYF.

The gene calls are TRBV4-2 and TRBJ1-2; no clear D gene. V lost 0 bases, J lost 2 bases, and 10 bases lay in between. The CDR3 runs 15 residues. Germline CDR1 is LGHNA and CDR2 is YNFKEQ. The CDR3 DNA follows: TGTGCCAGCAGCCAAGAAATACTGATGAACTATGGCTACACCTTC. Amino acids: CASSQEILMNYGYTF.

The V and J genes are TRBV2 and TRBJ2-3, with D hard to call. From germline, CDR1 is SNHLY and CDR2 FYNNEI. The CDR3 loop spans 15 amino acids. Trimming shortened V by 4 bases and J by 0 bases, and 11 bases separated the two germline ends. The CDR3 region has the DNA TGTGCCAGCAGTGTTGAGGCTTCGAGCACAGATACGCAGTATTTT. Translated, it gives CASSVEASSTDTQYF.

The rearrangement links TRBV12-5 to TRBJ1-1; D is ambiguous. The CDR3 loop spans 13 amino acids. CDR1 and CDR2 from the germline V gene are LGHNT and FRNRAP. Trimming cost V 6 bases and J 0 bases, with 8 bases left between them. The CDR3 DNA reads TGTGCTAGTGGCCCAGAAATGAACACTGAAGCTTTCTTT. Translating gives CASGPEMNTEAFF.

This clonotype was observed once. The chain links TRBV20-1 to TRBJ1-1; D call uncertain. Deletions cut 0 bases from V and 0 bases from J, with 17 bases between. Germline CDR1 is DFQATT and CDR2 is SNEGSKA (reference sequence). This CDR3 has 17 amino acids. CDR3 DNA sequence: TGCAGTGCTAGAGATTCCAAAACCTTTCCAATGAACACTGAAGCTTTCTTT. Protein sequence: CSARDSKTFPMNTEAFF.

The chain has TRBV20-1 and TRBJ2-1; 16 positions agree with TRBD2. Losses at the gene ends were 6 bases for V and 2 bases for J; bases not matched to a gene: 7. The CDR3 is 17 amino acids. Germline CDR1 is DFQATT and CDR2 is SNEGSKA (reference sequence). CDR3 in amino acids: CSAPGTSGRAAYNEQFF. The CDR3 nucleotides are TGCAGTGCCCCCGGGACTAGCGGGAGGGCCGCCTACAATGAGCAGTTCTTC.

This chain joins TRBV7-9 and TRBJ2-1, with 7 bases lining up with TRBD2. The CDR3 is 15 amino acids. J was trimmed by 2 bases and V by 4 bases; bases with no gene match: 5. Germline CDR1 SEHNR, CDR2 FQNEAQ (reference sequence). The chain's CDR3 is CASSSRDYTYNEQFF. CDR3 sequence (DNA): TGTGCCAGCAGCTCCCGGGACTATACCTACAATGAGCAGTTCTTC. Full variable domain (rest looked up from reference TRBV7-9 and TRBJ2-1): DTGVSQNPRHKITKRGQNVTFRCDPISEHNRLYWYRQTLGQGPEFLTYFQNEAQLEKSRLLSDRFSAERPKGSFSTLEIQRTEQGDSAMYLCASSSRDYTYNEQFFGPGTRLTVL.